A selection of T cell receptor beta chains follows, all from one sample in a study of cytomegalovirus exposure and HLA in healthy donors. The data were produced by immunoSEQ multiplex PCR, yet TCRdb's version contains in-frame clones alone and is incomplete. The sample lists roughly 86,000 clones, about two thirds occurring once. The sequenced sample consisted of PBMCs. The receptors here all came from a woman in her fifties or sixties in good health and CMV-seropositive. The CDR3 runs from the conserved cysteine through the conserved F or W. A D gene is named only where the DNA matches it firmly. Size is omitted from some rows. Given values are once, few, many or a class for expanded clones.

CDR3 length: 20; clone size: once; D gene: TRBD2; J gene: TRBJ2-1; V gene: TRBV13; CDR3 protein: CASSPRTSGGPTDSYNEQFF; CDR3 DNA: TGTGCCAGCAGCCCCCGGACTAGCGGGGGTCCTACGGACTCCTACAATGAGCAGTTCTTC
CDR3 length: 17; clone size: few; D gene: .; J gene: TRBJ2-2; V gene: TRBV27; CDR3 protein: CASSFIWGGQDTGELFF; CDR3 DNA: TGTGCCAGCAGTTTTATTTGGGGGGGGCAGGACACCGGGGAGCTGTTTTTT
CDR3 length: 14; clone size: .; D gene: .; J gene: TRBJ2-7; V gene: TRBV11-2; CDR3 protein: CASAGPSPAYEQYF; CDR3 DNA: TGTGCCAGCGCGGGGCCTAGTCCTGCCTACGAGCAGTACTTC
CDR3 length: 16; clone size: .; D gene: TRBD1; J gene: TRBJ1-1; V gene: TRBV16; CDR3 protein: CASSQLDRSLGTEAFF; CDR3 DNA: TGTGCCAGCAGCCAATTGGACAGGAGCCTGGGCACTGAAGCTTTCTTT
CDR3 length: 14; clone size: few; D gene: TRBD1; J gene: TRBJ1-1; V gene: TRBV7-9; CDR3 protein: CSSSLVGDSYEAFF; CDR3 DNA: TGTTCCAGCAGCTTAGTCGGGGACAGTTATGAAGCTTTCTTT
CDR3 length: 16; clone size: .; D gene: TRBD2; J gene: TRBJ2-7; V gene: TRBV2; CDR3 protein: CASRIYPSGASYEQYF; CDR3 DNA: TGTGCCAGCAGGATATACCCCAGCGGGGCGTCCTACGAGCAGTACTTC
CDR3 length: 14; clone size: .; D gene: TRBD1; J gene: TRBJ1-3; V gene: TRBV29-1; CDR3 protein: CSVTDREGGNTIYF; CDR3 DNA: TGCAGCGTAACCGACAGGGAAGGTGGAAACACCATATATTTT
CDR3 length: 14; clone size: few; D gene: TRBD1; J gene: TRBJ2-1; V gene: TRBV13; CDR3 protein: CASSFGQGYNEQFF; CDR3 DNA: TGTGCCAGCAGCTTCGGACAGGGATACAATGAGCAGTTCTTC
CDR3 length: 15; clone size: .; D gene: .; J gene: TRBJ1-3; V gene: TRBV5-1; CDR3 protein: CASSLTGVSGNTIYF; CDR3 DNA: TGCGCCAGCAGCTTGACAGGCGTCTCTGGAAACACCATATATTTT
CDR3 length: 18; clone size: .; D gene: TRBD2; J gene: TRBJ2-2; V gene: TRBV5-1; CDR3 protein: CASSFGLAGGPHTGELFF; CDR3 DNA: TGCGCCAGCAGCTTCGGTCTAGCGGGGGGGCCGCACACCGGGGAGCTGTTTTTT
CDR3 length: 17; clone size: few; D gene: TRBD1; J gene: TRBJ2-3; V gene: TRBV5-4; CDR3 protein: CASSLGGRTGRADTQYF; CDR3 DNA: TGTGCCAGCAGCTTGGGAGGGAGGACAGGGAGAGCAGATACGCAGTATTTT
CDR3 length: 15; clone size: .; D gene: TRBD1; J gene: TRBJ1-5; V gene: TRBV7-2; CDR3 protein: CASSQYRGSNQPQHF; CDR3 DNA: TGTGCCAGCAGTCAGTACAGGGGAAGCAATCAGCCCCAGCATTTT
CDR3 length: 14; clone size: many; D gene: .; J gene: TRBJ2-7; V gene: TRBV2; CDR3 protein: CASSIYRVSYEQYF; CDR3 DNA: TGTGCCAGCAGTATCTACAGGGTTTCCTACGAGCAGTACTTC
CDR3 length: 16; clone size: few; D gene: TRBD1; J gene: TRBJ1-5; V gene: TRBV30; CDR3 protein: CAWSDGTGISNQPQHF; CDR3 DNA: TGTGCCTGGAGTGACGGGACAGGGATTAGCAATCAGCCCCAGCATTTT
CDR3 length: 15; clone size: .; D gene: TRBD1; J gene: TRBJ1-1; V gene: TRBV10-3; CDR3 protein: CAISESGTGDTEAFF; CDR3 DNA: TGTGCCATCAGTGAGTCGGGGACAGGGGACACTGAAGCTTTCTTT
CDR3 length: 12; clone size: .; D gene: .; J gene: TRBJ2-2; V gene: TRBV2; CDR3 protein: CASRESFGELFF; CDR3 DNA: TGTGCCAGCCGGGAAAGCTTCGGGGAGCTGTTTTTT
CDR3 length: 15; clone size: .; D gene: TRBD2; J gene: TRBJ2-1; V gene: TRBV6-5; CDR3 protein: CATRIFAGGDNEQFF; CDR3 DNA: TGTGCCACACGAATTTTCGCGGGGGGTGACAATGAGCAGTTCTTC
CDR3 length: 18; clone size: few; D gene: TRBD2; J gene: TRBJ2-5; V gene: TRBV7-2; CDR3 protein: CASSSRLAGGLFGVTQYF; CDR3 DNA: TGTGCCAGCAGCTCCAGACTAGCGGGGGGGCTATTCGGCGTGACCCAGTACTTC
CDR3 length: 15; clone size: once; D gene: TRBD1; J gene: TRBJ2-4; V gene: TRBV19; CDR3 protein: CASSIRSGTGGIQYF; CDR3 DNA: TGTGCCAGTAGTATTAGATCCGGGACAGGGGGCATTCAGTACTTC
CDR3 length: 14; clone size: few; D gene: TRBD2; J gene: TRBJ2-1; V gene: TRBV19; CDR3 protein: CASSSLSGLDEQFF; CDR3 DNA: TGTGCCAGTAGTAGCCTTAGCGGGTTAGATGAGCAGTTCTTC
CDR3 length: 12; clone size: .; D gene: .; J gene: TRBJ1-1; V gene: TRBV7-8; CDR3 protein: CASSFRATEAFF; CDR3 DNA: TGTGCCAGCAGCTTCAGGGCAACTGAAGCTTTCTTT
CDR3 length: 13; clone size: few; D gene: TRBD1; J gene: TRBJ1-1; V gene: TRBV5-4; CDR3 protein: CASSSQGGAEAFF; CDR3 DNA: TGTGCCAGCAGCTCCCAGGGGGGCGCGGAAGCTTTCTTT
CDR3 length: 15; clone size: .; D gene: .; J gene: TRBJ1-4; V gene: TRBV7-7; CDR3 protein: CASSLKSGSGEKLFF; CDR3 DNA: TGTGCCAGCAGCTTAAAGAGCGGAAGTGGTGAAAAACTGTTTTTT
CDR3 length: 11; clone size: .; D gene: .; J gene: TRBJ1-2; V gene: TRBV1; CDR3 protein: CTSREGSGYTF; CDR3 DNA: TGCACCAGCAGGGAGGGGTCTGGCTACACCTTC
CDR3 length: 14; clone size: .; D gene: .; J gene: TRBJ2-5; V gene: TRBV5-4; CDR3 protein: CASSSSNFQETQYF; CDR3 DNA: TGTGCCAGCAGCTCCTCTAATTTCCAAGAGACCCAGTACTTC
CDR3 length: 13; clone size: once; D gene: .; J gene: TRBJ2-5; V gene: TRBV7-3; CDR3 protein: CASSLRGQETQYF; CDR3 DNA: TGTGCCAGCAGCTTACGGGGCCAAGAGACCCAGTACTTC
CDR3 length: 13; clone size: .; D gene: .; J gene: TRBJ2-2; V gene: TRBV5-1; CDR3 protein: CASSSLEAGELFF; CDR3 DNA: TGCGCCAGCAGCTCCCTAGAAGCCGGGGAGCTGTTTTTT
CDR3 length: 13; clone size: many; D gene: TRBD1; J gene: TRBJ2-1; V gene: TRBV7-9; CDR3 protein: CAEGQDVYSEQFF; CDR3 DNA: TGTGCCGAGGGACAGGACGTATACTCCGAGCAGTTCTTC
CDR3 length: 16; clone size: few; D gene: .; J gene: TRBJ2-3; V gene: TRBV5-1; CDR3 protein: CASSLGWTGDTDTQYF; CDR3 DNA: TGCGCCAGCAGCTTGGGCTGGACGGGAGACACAGATACGCAGTATTTT
CDR3 length: 15; clone size: few; D gene: TRBD1; J gene: TRBJ1-2; V gene: TRBV28; CDR3 protein: CASSLSAGGIYGYTF; CDR3 DNA: TGTGCCAGCAGTTTATCGGCAGGGGGTATCTATGGCTACACCTTC
CDR3 length: 13; clone size: .; D gene: TRBD1; J gene: TRBJ1-1; V gene: TRBV28; CDR3 protein: CASRADRVNLAFF; CDR3 DNA: TGTGCCAGCAGAGCAGACAGGGTAAATTTGGCTTTCTTT
CDR3 length: 17; clone size: .; D gene: TRBD1; J gene: TRBJ1-1; V gene: TRBV19; CDR3 protein: CASSLPDRGIRNTEAFF; CDR3 DNA: TGTGCCAGTAGTCTTCCGGACAGGGGAATAAGGAACACTGAAGCTTTCTTT
CDR3 length: 14; clone size: .; D gene: .; J gene: TRBJ2-1; V gene: TRBV5-1; CDR3 protein: CASSRDGAGNEQFF; CDR3 DNA: TGCGCCAGCAGCAGGGACGGGGCGGGGAATGAGCAGTTCTTC
CDR3 length: 15; clone size: .; D gene: TRBD2; J gene: TRBJ2-1; V gene: TRBV7-7; CDR3 protein: CASSFKSGGDNEQFF; CDR3 DNA: TGTGCCAGCAGCTTTAAAAGCGGGGGAGACAATGAGCAGTTCTTC
CDR3 length: 15; clone size: .; D gene: .; J gene: TRBJ1-2; V gene: TRBV6-1; CDR3 protein: CASSEAIGGSYGYTF; CDR3 DNA: TGTGCCAGCAGTGAGGCGATCGGGGGAAGCTATGGCTACACCTTC
CDR3 length: 14; clone size: .; D gene: TRBD2; J gene: TRBJ2-7; V gene: TRBV30; CDR3 protein: CAWSVRLAGDEQYF; CDR3 DNA: TGTGCCTGGAGTGTTAGACTAGCGGGGGACGAGCAGTACTTC
CDR3 length: 16; clone size: .; D gene: TRBD2; J gene: TRBJ2-5; V gene: TRBV7-7; CDR3 protein: CASSAGLAGFQETQYF; CDR3 DNA: TGTGCCAGCAGCGCGGGACTAGCGGGCTTTCAAGAGACCCAGTACTTC